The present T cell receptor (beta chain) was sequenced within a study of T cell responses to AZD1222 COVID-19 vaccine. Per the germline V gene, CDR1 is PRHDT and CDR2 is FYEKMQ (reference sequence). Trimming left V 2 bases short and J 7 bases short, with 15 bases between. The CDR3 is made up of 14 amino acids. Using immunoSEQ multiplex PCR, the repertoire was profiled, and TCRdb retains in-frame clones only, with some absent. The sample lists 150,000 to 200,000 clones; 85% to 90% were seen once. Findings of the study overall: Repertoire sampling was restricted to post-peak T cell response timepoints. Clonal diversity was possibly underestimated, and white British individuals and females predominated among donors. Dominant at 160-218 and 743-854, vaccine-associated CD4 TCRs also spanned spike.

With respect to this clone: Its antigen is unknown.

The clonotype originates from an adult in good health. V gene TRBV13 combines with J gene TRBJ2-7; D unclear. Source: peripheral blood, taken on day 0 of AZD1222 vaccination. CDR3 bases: TGTGCCAGCAGCTTAAATACGGCTTATCGGGAGCAGTACTTC. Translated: CASSLNTAYREQYF.